The 2 T cell receptor beta chains reported below all come from one sample, sequenced in a study of T cells after yellow fever vaccination. TCRdb called the 5' RACE reads again in MiXCR, with one record for every CDR3 protein. The sample holds some 350,000 distinct CDR3 sequences; about 6.2% are singletons and the top ten take approximately 15%. This sample comprised PBMCs, obtained 5 days after the yellow fever booster vaccination. The origin of the receptors is a man aged 30 to 45 who received the YFV17D yellow fever vaccine.

The chain combines TRBV4-3 with TRBJ1-2; the D is unclear. This CDR3 region has 13 residues. V lost 0 bases and J 8 bases, leaving 10 bases between the germline ends. The V gene's germline CDR1 is LGHNA and CDR2 YSLEER. This chain's CDR3 is CASSQEKGFGYTF. The CDR3 DNA follows: TGCGCCAGCAGCCAAGAAAAAGGGTTCGGCTACACCTTC.

The table lists this clonotype with many counts. The chain links TRBV9 to TRBJ2-5, with D uncertain. Trimming took off 0 bases at V and 5 bases at J, with 11 bases between the two ends. This CDR3 has 14 amino acids. CDR1 and CDR2 from the germline V gene are SGDLS and YYNGEE. The CDR3 bases are TGTGCCAGCAGCGTAGTGATGTGGTCGGAGACCCAGTACTTC. Amino acid sequence: CASSVVMWSETQYF.